This entry describes one T cell receptor beta chain. How the authors handled the data: It was from reference gene primer amplification that nucleated cell counts were estimated. Data came from immunoSEQ multiplex PCR; TCRdb stores just in-frame clones and leaves some out. V, J and clone size are taken as reported in that table, and D and trimming were inferred from the DNA itself. The data show hundreds of thousands of clones, with approximately 83% seen just once and roughly 10% held by the top ten. The source of the sample is a study of blood T cell repertoires in COVID-19. Whole-study context: Spain, Italy and the United States supplied samples that represented acute and convalescent COVID-19. The analysed material was cDNA or gDNA that came from T cells, B-cell-depleted T cells, or PBMCs.

V lost 11 bases, J lost 9 bases, and 11 bases stayed unmatched. This CDR3 has 15 amino acids. Germline values: CDR1 ENHRY, CDR2 SYGVKD. The TCR comes from a woman aged 80 or over with acute or convalescent COVID-19. Sequenced: peripheral blood. V is TRBV10-3 and J is TRBJ2-1; 15 bases agree with TRBD2. The CDR3, as DNA: TGTGCCGGCGGACTAGCGGGGGGGCTCGACGGTGAGCAGTTCTTC. This codes for CAGGLAGGLDGEQFF.